The 8 T cell receptor beta chains reported below all come from one sample, sequenced in a study of blood T cell repertoires in COVID-19. Profiling relied on immunoSEQ multiplex PCR, and the TCRdb table lists in-frame clones only, not all of them. The sample includes about 140,000 clones, around 84% of them seen just once. The sample consisted of peripheral blood. The receptors here all came from a woman in her sixties or seventies with acute or convalescent COVID-19.

The rearrangement uses TRBV5-4 and TRBJ2-1; a weak D match, TRBD2 (5 bases). Trimming took off 2 bases at V and 0 bases at J, with 6 bases between the two ends. In germline, CDR1 is SGHNT, CDR2 YYREEE (reference sequence). This CDR3 comprises 14 residues. The CDR3 is CASSFEGSYNEQFF. DNA of the CDR3: TGTGCCAGCAGCTTCGAGGGCTCCTACAATGAGCAGTTCTTC.

The chain links TRBV28 to TRBJ2-2; tentative D call: TRBD2 (6 bases). Germline values: CDR1 MDHEN, CDR2 SYDVKM. The CDR3 contains 17 residues. The V end lost 7 bases, the J end lost 4 bases, and 22 bases lay between the germline ends. The CDR3 loop is CASTRDERMGGTGELFF. The CDR3 coding sequence is TGTGCCAGCACCCGGGATGAGCGAATGGGGGGCACCGGGGAGCTGTTTTTT.

The rearrangement joins TRBV7-9 to TRBJ1-1; D may be TRBD1 (5 bases). There are 14 residues in the CDR3. Germline lookup yields CDR1 SEHNR and CDR2 FQNEAQ (reference sequence). The ends were cut back, 3 bases at V and 4 bases at J, with 12 bases in the middle. CDR3 sequence reads: CASSFTGEVTEAFF. The CDR3 DNA reads TGTGCCAGCAGCTTCACGGGGGAGGTCACTGAAGCTTTCTTT.

The table lists this clone with a few counts. This chain connects TRBV28 to TRBJ1-1; D is perhaps TRBD1 (6 bases). This CDR3 has 15 amino acids. Germline V gene sequence: CDR1 MDHEN, CDR2 SYDVKM. With 5 bases removed from V and 1 base from J, the gap between germline ends came to 14 bases. CDR3 nucleotides: TGTGCCAGCAGTCTTCAGGGGCCAACGAACACTGAAGCTTTCTTT. The encoded protein is CASSLQGPTNTEAFF.

The genes are TRBV7-8 and TRBJ1-2; TRBD1 matches at 9 bases. The CDR3 is 13 residues long. V trimming: 5 bases; J trimming: 4 bases; junction bases outside the gene matches: 2. Germline V lookup: CDR1 SGHVS, CDR2 FQNEAQ. The CDR3 is CASSRDRAYGYTF. The DNA for the CDR3 is TGTGCCAGCAGCCGGGACAGGGCCTATGGCTACACCTTC.

The V and J genes are TRBV10-3 and TRBJ1-4; D is possibly TRBD1 (6 bases). Trimming removed 6 bases from V and 3 bases from J, with 11 bases in between. From germline, CDR1 is ENHRY and CDR2 SYGVKD. The CDR3 covers 14 residues. For the CDR3, the DNA is TGTGCCATCAGCGCTGGACAGCCTAATGAAAAACTGTTTTTT. Amino acids: CAISAGQPNEKLFF.

This chain uses TRBV4-3 with TRBJ2-7; TRBD2 matches 9 bases. Germline-derived CDR1 and CDR2 are LGHNA and YSLEER. Losses at the gene ends were 5 bases for V and 0 bases for J; bases not matched to a gene: 5. CDR3 length: 15 amino acids. The CDR3 loop is CASSARGGASYEQYF. DNA for the CDR3: TGCGCCAGCAGCGCCCGCGGGGGGGCCTCCTACGAGCAGTACTTC.

Only a few counts were recorded for this clone. The chain carries TRBV10-3 and TRBJ1-6, with 8 bases lining up with TRBD1. Germline V CDR1 and CDR2: ENHRY, SYGVKD. The V gene end was trimmed by 3 bases and the J gene end by 8 bases; junction bases not matched to a gene: 0. This CDR3 spans 13 amino acids. CDR3 sequence: CAISEQGDSPLHF. CDR3 DNA: TGTGCCATCAGTGAACAGGGGGATTCACCCCTCCACTTT.